Each of the 11 T cell receptor beta chains below was sequenced from the same sample in a study of a mutant IDH1 vaccine in newly diagnosed glioma. The antigens for these receptors are not known. Clones were sequenced by immunoSEQ multiplex PCR, and TCRdb holds only the in-frame ones, with some missing. The table has 50,000 to 65,000 clones, over 75% seen once. Time point in this sample: week 11, during vaccination. Each dose delivered 300 ug of mutant IDH1 20-mer peptide subcutaneously with imiquimod. The specimen comprised PBMCs, sampled from a glioma patient whose treatment included an IDH1 peptide vaccine. Receptor source: a man aged 50-59 years with glioma.

The V call is TRBV7-6, the J call TRBJ1-2; 7 nucleotides align to TRBD1. The trim removed 1 base at V and 7 bases at J, leaving 12 bases unmatched. This CDR3 region has 16 residues. From germline, CDR1 is SGHVS and CDR2 FNYEAQ. The CDR3 region is CASSLGGGRGYTGYTF. The CDR3 DNA follows: TGTGCCAGCAGCTTAGGAGGAGGCAGGGGGTATACTGGCTACACCTTC.

The rearrangement joins TRBV28 to TRBJ2-1; possible D gene TRBD2, 5 bases. The CDR3 totals 16 residues. Germline CDR1 and CDR2: MDHEN and SYDVKM. V dropped 2 bases and J dropped 8 bases, with 19 bases sitting between them. The CDR3 nucleotides read TGTGCCAGCAGTTTAAGCTACTCCGCCGGAGGCGATGAGCAGTTCTTC. It codes for CASSLSYSAGGDEQFF.

This clone was found once. The chain carries TRBV2 and TRBJ2-1, with D possibly being TRBD2 (5 bases). CDR3 size: 15 residues. The germline V gene encodes CDR1 SNHLY and CDR2 FYNNEI. Trimming shortened V by 2 bases and J by 6 bases, and 14 bases separated the two germline ends. CDR3 region: CASSEREDLINEQFF. In DNA, the CDR3 is TGTGCCAGCAGTGAACGGGAAGACCTAATCAATGAGCAGTTCTTC.

The chain recombines TRBV19 with TRBJ2-2; 9 bases are shared with TRBD1. Germline V lookup: CDR1 LNHDA, CDR2 SQIVND (reference sequence). V lost 4 bases, J lost 1 base, and 1 base stayed unmatched. The CDR3 is 15 residues long. CDR3 protein: CASSTTGGNTGELFF. CDR3 sequence (DNA): TGTGCCAGTAGTACGACAGGGGGGAACACCGGGGAGCTGTTTTTT.

CDR3 in amino acids: CASSPQGSKPQHF. Written as DNA, the CDR3 is TGTGCCAGCAGCCCACAGGGAAGTAAGCCCCAGCATTTT. The V and J genes are TRBV4-2 and TRBJ1-5; TRBD1 might be the D (6 bases). Germline V gene lookup returns CDR1 LGHNA and CDR2 YNFKEQ. V was shortened by 4 bases and J by 8 bases, with 12 bases between the two germline ends. CDR3 length equals 13 residues.

The rearrangement links TRBV6-4 to TRBJ1-5; D uncertain. Looked up from germline, CDR1 is MRHNA and CDR2 is SNTAGT. Between the trimmed V and J ends, which lost 6 bases and 4 bases, there was a span of 13 bases. The CDR3 totals 14 residues. For the CDR3, the DNA is TGTGCCAGCAGCGACCGGGCCTCGAATCAGCCCCAGCATTTT. Amino acids: CASSDRASNQPQHF.

This clone was detected only a few times. This chain joins TRBV9 and TRBJ2-5; D uncertain. V lost 0 bases to trimming and J lost 4 bases, with 10 bases between them. This CDR3 has 14 amino acids. Per germline, CDR1 SGDLS and CDR2 YYNGEE. The CDR3 protein is CASSVEGIRETQYF. CDR3 nucleotides: TGTGCCAGCAGCGTAGAGGGTATAAGAGAGACCCAGTACTTC.

This chain connects TRBV5-1 to TRBJ1-1; 9 bases are a match to TRBD1. This CDR3 is 14 amino acids long. Germline V gene lookup returns CDR1 SGHRS and CDR2 YFSETQ. Germline trimming cut 6 bases from V and 3 bases from J; bases unmatched to any gene: 6. CDR3 coding DNA: TGCGCCAGCACTACAGGGGGCGCCTACACTGAAGCTTTCTTT. It yields the protein CASTTGGAYTEAFF. Full variable domain (outside the CDR3, taken from reference TRBV5-1 and TRBJ1-1): KAGVTQTPRYLIKTRGQQVTLSCSPISGHRSVSWYQQTPGQGLQFLFEYFSETQRNKGNFPGRFSGRQFSNSRSEMNVSTLELGDSALYLCASTTGGAYTEAFFGQGTRLTVV.

CDR3 sequence (DNA): TGCGCCAGCAGCCAGCGCCTCAGGGGAGAAAAATACAATGAGCAGTTCTTC. Translating it yields CASSQRLRGEKYNEQFF. This chain uses TRBV4-3 with TRBJ2-1, with D possibly TRBD1 on 6 matching bases. The CDR3 is 17 residues long. Germline V CDR1 and CDR2: LGHNA, YSLEER. Trimming removed 3 bases at V and 4 bases at J, with 19 bases between.

This rearrangement joins TRBV10-2 to TRBJ2-5; D gene unclear. Germline CDR1 and CDR2: WSHSY and SAAADI. The V end lost 0 bases, the J end lost 1 base, and 9 bases lay between the germline ends. The CDR3 totals 15 residues. CDR3 sequence reads: CASSESKATQETQYF. The CDR3 DNA is TGCGCCAGCAGTGAGTCGAAGGCTACCCAAGAGACCCAGTACTTC.

The chain recombines TRBV6-5 with TRBJ1-5; maybe TRBD1 (5 bases). The CDR3 has 14 residues. Deletions cut 0 bases from V and 5 bases from J, with 8 bases between. Germline V CDR1 and CDR2: MNHEY, SVGAGI. The CDR3 loop reads CASSYSEGYQPQHF. The CDR3 nucleotides read TGTGCCAGCAGTTACTCGGAGGGGTATCAGCCCCAGCATTTT.